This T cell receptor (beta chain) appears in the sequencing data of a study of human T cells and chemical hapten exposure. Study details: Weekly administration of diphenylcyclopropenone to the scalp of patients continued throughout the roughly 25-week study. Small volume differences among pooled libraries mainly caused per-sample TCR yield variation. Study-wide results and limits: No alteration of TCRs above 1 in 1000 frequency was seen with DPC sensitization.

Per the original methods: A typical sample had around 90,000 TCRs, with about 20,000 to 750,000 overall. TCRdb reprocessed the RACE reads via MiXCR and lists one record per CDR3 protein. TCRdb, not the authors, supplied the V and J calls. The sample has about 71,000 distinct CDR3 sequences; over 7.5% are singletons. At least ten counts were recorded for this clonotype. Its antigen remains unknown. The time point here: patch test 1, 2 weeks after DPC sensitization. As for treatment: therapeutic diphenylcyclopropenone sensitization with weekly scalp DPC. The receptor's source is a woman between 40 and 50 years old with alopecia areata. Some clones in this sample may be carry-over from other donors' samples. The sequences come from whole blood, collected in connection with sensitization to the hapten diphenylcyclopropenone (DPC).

The CDR3 loop reads CASSSLTLRSGNTIYF. The CDR3 DNA follows: TGTGCCAGCAGTTCCCTGACCCTGCGCTCTGGAAACACCATATATTTT. The chain joins TRBV6-2 or TRBV6-3 to TRBJ1-3, with D unclear. The V gene's germline CDR1 is MNHEY and CDR2 SVGEGT. V shed 4 bases and J shed 0 bases, with 13 bases lying between them. The CDR3 covers 16 residues.